One sample yielded the 22 T cell receptor beta chains listed below, sequenced in a study of early T cells in non-severe SARS-CoV-2 infection (dated by TCRdb to 2020 to 2023). Receptor libraries were prepared by 5' RACE. Sequencer: NextSeq 500. In-frame beta chains were kept once TCRdb had trimmed the public reads at Q25 with fastp and called clones with MiXCR. Each record represents a unique CDR3 protein, reported with the most common genes and DNA among its rows. This sample comprises around 29,000 distinct CDR3 sequences, 9.5% to 10% of them detected only once. Approximately 14% of the sample lies in the top ten. Sequencing used whole blood. These receptors came from an adult who was a healthcare worker with PCR-confirmed SARS-CoV-2 infection or an uninfected control (not recorded which).

The sample holds many counts of this clonotype. The chain links TRBV27 to TRBJ2-1, with D possibly TRBD2 on 6 matching bases. V gave up 6 bases and J gave up 7 bases, with 13 bases separating them. Per the germline V gene, CDR1 is MNHEY and CDR2 is SMNVEV (reference sequence). There are 13 residues in the CDR3. In nucleotides, the CDR3 is TGTGCCAGCAGGACGACTAGTCGGAATGAGCAGTTCTTC. This gives the protein CASRTTSRNEQFF.

This clonotype was seen many times. The CDR3 sequence is CAWRRGGEVTEAFF. In nucleotides, the CDR3 is TGTGCCTGGAGGAGGGGGGGCGAGGTCACTGAAGCTTTCTTT. J is TRBJ1-1 and V is TRBV30; tentatively, D is TRBD1 (6 bases). CDR3 size: 14 residues. CDR1 is GTSNPN and CDR2 is SVGIG in the germline V gene (reference sequence). Deletions cut 3 bases from V and 4 bases from J, with 15 bases between.

There are many counts of this clonotype. The chain uses TRBV27 and TRBJ2-1; the D gene is possibly TRBD2 (5 bases). The ends were cut back, 3 bases at V and 0 bases at J, with 12 bases in the middle. This CDR3 has 16 amino acids. Per the germline V gene, CDR1 is MNHEY and CDR2 is SMNVEV (reference sequence). The chain's CDR3 is CASSFPEGSSYNEQFF. The CDR3 DNA reads TGTGCCAGCAGTTTTCCTGAGGGAAGCTCCTACAATGAGCAGTTCTTC.

This clonotype was detected many times. The V gene is TRBV7-2, the J gene TRBJ1-3; D possibly corresponds to TRBD1 (5 bases). Trimming stripped 5 bases from V and 0 bases from J, with 17 bases between. Looked up from germline, CDR1 is SGHTA and CDR2 is FQGNSA. The CDR3 contains 17 residues. CDR3 amino acids: CASSRSGAANSGNTIYF. In DNA form, the CDR3 reads TGTGCCAGCAGCCGGAGCGGGGCGGCTAACTCTGGAAACACCATATATTTT.

The DNA for the CDR3 is TGTGCCATCAGTGACAGGAGCACAGATACGCAGTATTTT. Translation gives CAISDRSTDTQYF. V gene TRBV10-3 combines with J gene TRBJ2-3; D ambiguous. The CDR3 has 13 residues. The germline V gene has CDR1 ENHRY and CDR2 SYGVKD. The germline V and J ends were trimmed by 3 bases and 0 bases, with 4 bases remaining between them.

This clonotype appeared many times. The chain joins TRBV13 to TRBJ2-5; tentative D call: TRBD2 (5 bases). The CDR3 length is 12 residues. The germline gives CDR1 PRHDT, CDR2 FYEKMQ (reference sequence). V lost 3 bases to trimming and J lost 5 bases, with 7 bases between them. The CDR3 region is CASSLGDETQYF. CDR3 in DNA: TGTGCCAGCAGCTTGGGAGACGAGACCCAGTACTTC.

The CDR3 sequence is CASSLKDRGAYEQYF. CDR3 DNA: TGTGCCAGCAGCCTCAAGGACAGGGGAGCCTACGAGCAGTACTTC. This sequence joins TRBV3-1 and TRBJ2-7, with 9 nucleotides matching TRBD1. The CDR3 extends over 15 amino acids. Germline CDR1 is LGHDT and CDR2 is YNNKEL (reference sequence). Trimming took 4 bases from V and 2 from J; bases not matched to a gene: 6.

In this sample, this clonotype turned up a few times. The chain combines TRBV30 with TRBJ1-1; D remains unclear. Germline V gene sequence: CDR1 GTSNPN, CDR2 SVGIG (reference sequence). This CDR3 is 13 amino acids long. V was shortened by 0 bases and J by 7 bases, with 12 bases between the two germline ends. Here the CDR3 reads CAWSVRVRGEAFF. Here the CDR3 DNA reads TGTGCCTGGAGTGTACGGGTCCGGGGTGAAGCTTTCTTT. The complete variable domain, with remaining parts taken from reference TRBV30 and TRBJ1-1, reads SQTIHQWPATLVQPVGSPLSLECTVEGTSNPNLYWYRQAAGRGLQLLFYSVGIGQISSEVPQNLSASRPQDRQFILSSKKLLLSDSGFYLCAWSVRVRGEAFFGQGTRLTVV.

The chain employs TRBV6-2 or TRBV6-3 and TRBJ2-3; D not certain. Per germline, CDR1 MNHEY and CDR2 SVGEGT. The CDR3 spans 17 residues. Trimming shortened V by 0 bases and J by 2 bases, and 15 bases separated the two germline ends. The DNA of the CDR3 is TGTGCCAGCAGTTACTCTTCCAGGACCCTATTCACAGATACGCAGTATTTT. Amino acid sequence: CASSYSSRTLFTDTQYF.

This clonotype is medium-sized in the sample. The V call is TRBV7-9, the J call TRBJ1-2; D gene unclear. This CDR3 contains 12 residues. V lost 3 bases, J lost 4 bases, and 6 bases lay in between. Germline values: CDR1 SEHNR, CDR2 FQNEAQ (reference sequence). The CDR3 region is CASSFRAYGYTF. CDR3 sequence (DNA): TGTGCCAGCAGCTTCCGGGCCTATGGCTACACCTTC.

J is TRBJ2-1 and V is TRBV20-1; 8 nucleotides agree with TRBD2. Germline loops: CDR1 DFQATT, CDR2 SNEGSKA (reference sequence). The CDR3 spans 16 residues. The V and J ends lost 1 base and 0 bases, in that order; junction bases with no gene match: 5. The CDR3 region has the DNA TGCAGTGCTAGAGTGGGCGGGGGGACCTCCTACAATGAGCAGTTCTTC. This sequence encodes CSARVGGGTSYNEQFF.

This clonotype was observed a handful of times. The rearrangement joins TRBV2 to TRBJ1-6; tentative D call: TRBD1 (5 bases). This CDR3 comprises 18 residues. Germline CDR1 SNHLY, CDR2 FYNNEI. V lost 9 bases, J lost 0 bases, and 21 bases lay in between. The CDR3 region has the DNA TGTGCCAGTACCCCGGAGGCTCAGGGAAGCTCCTATAATTCACCCCTCCACTTT. This gives the protein CASTPEAQGSSYNSPLHF.

In this sample, this clonotype turned up many times. The chain joins TRBV11-2 to TRBJ2-5; possible D gene TRBD1, 5 bases. The germline V gene encodes CDR1 SGHAT and CDR2 FQNNGV. Trimming stripped 3 bases from V and 1 base from J, with 12 bases between. This CDR3 is built from 15 residues. The CDR3 nucleotides are TGTGCCAGCAGCTTCATGGGGCAGACCCAAGAGACCCAGTACTTC. It is translated as CASSFMGQTQETQYF.

Regarding this clonotype: Germline is not matched at one junction end, which may reflect a read error. The V and J genes are TRBV7-2 and TRBJ2-2, with 7 bases aligning to TRBD2. Germline CDR1 is SGHTA and CDR2 is FQGNSA. The CDR3 contains 14 residues. CDR3 in DNA: TGTGTCAGCAGCCCGGGAGGTGTTACCGGGGAGCTGTTTTTT. Protein product: CVSSPGGVTGELFF.

This clonotype was seen repeatedly, ten times or more. V usage is TRBV6-2 or TRBV6-3 and J usage is TRBJ2-7; 7 bases map to TRBD1. The ends lost 5 bases at V and 7 bases at J; junction bases unmatched: 11. The CDR3 loop spans 14 amino acids. Looked up from germline, CDR1 is MNHEY and CDR2 is SVGEGT. In DNA form, the CDR3 reads TGTGCCAGCAGTCCGATCGGACAGGATTTTGAGCAGTACTTC. Residues: CASSPIGQDFEQYF.

This clonotype was recorded many times. The chain has TRBV4-3 and TRBJ2-2, with D tentatively TRBD2 (6 bases). Trimming stripped 0 bases from V and 1 base from J, with 9 bases between. This CDR3 has 16 residues. Germline-derived CDR1 and CDR2 are LGHNA and YSLEER. CDR3 in amino acids: CASSQETSGNTGELFF. The CDR3 bases are TGCGCCAGCAGCCAAGAGACTAGTGGGAACACCGGGGAGCTGTTTTTT.

This clonotype was counted many times. The chain recombines TRBV24-1 with TRBJ1-5; 12 positions agree with TRBD1. V was clipped by 7 bases and J by 1 base; unmatched bases: 10. The CDR3 covers 18 residues. Germline assignment: CDR1 KGHDR and CDR2 SFDVKD. Here the CDR3 DNA reads TGTGCCACCAGACCCGGGACAGGGGGCATCGAGAGCAATCAGCCCCAGCATTTT. This translates into CATRPGTGGIESNQPQHF.

This clonotype was recorded at least ten times. The chain recombines TRBV30 with TRBJ1-5; 10 bases agree with TRBD1. The J segment lost 2 bases and the V segment lost 5 bases, leaving 6 bases of the junction unmatched. The germline CDR1 and CDR2 sequences are GTSNPN and SVGIG (reference sequence). The CDR3 is 15 amino acids. CDR3 loop: CAWPEDRGGNQPQHF. CDR3 DNA sequence: TGTGCCTGGCCCGAGGACAGGGGGGGCAATCAGCCCCAGCATTTT.

There are a few counts of this clonotype. The chain links TRBV11-2 to TRBJ2-3, with 7 bases aligning to TRBD1. V lost 4 bases to trimming and J lost 6 bases; unmatched junction nucleotides: 1. Per germline, CDR1 SGHAT and CDR2 FQNNGV. CDR3 length: 12 residues. The CDR3 nucleotides read TGTGCCAGCAGCTCGGACAGGGATACGCAGTATTTT. Amino acid sequence: CASSSDRDTQYF. The full variable domain, its missing parts supplied by reference TRBV11-2 and TRBJ2-3, is EAGVAQSPRYKIIEKRQSVAFWCNPISGHATLYWYQQILGQGPKLLIQFQNNGVVDDSQLPKDRFSAERLKGVDSTLKIQPAKLEDSAVYLCASSSDRDTQYFGPGTRLTVL.

The sample holds many counts of this clonotype. This chain links TRBV19 with TRBJ2-3; 9 bases line up with TRBD2. CDR3 length: 16 amino acids. CDR1 LNHDA and CDR2 SQIVND come from the germline V gene (reference sequence). V was pared by 6 bases and J by 0 bases, with 7 bases of the junction left unmatched. In nucleotides, the CDR3 is TGTGCCAGTAGGAAGCGGGGGGCCCCCAGCACAGATACGCAGTATTTT. This gives the protein CASRKRGAPSTDTQYF. Variable domain in full (rest from reference TRBV19 and TRBJ2-3): DGGITQSPKYLFRKEGQNVTLSCEQNLNHDAMYWYRQDPGQGLRLIYYSQIVNDFQKGDIAEGYSVSREKKESFPLTVTSAQKNPTAFYLCASRKRGAPSTDTQYFGPGTRLTVL.

This clonotype came up a few times. V is TRBV5-1 and J is TRBJ1-1; D call uncertain. CDR1 and CDR2 (germline): SGHRS, YFSETQ. Trimming cost V 7 bases and J 0 bases, with 10 bases left between them. The CDR3 covers 13 residues. CDR3 DNA sequence: TGCGCCAGCCGAATGACGGTGAACACTGAAGCTTTCTTT. Its protein product is CASRMTVNTEAFF.

The V and J genes are TRBV29-1 and TRBJ2-3; D gene ambiguous. Trimming removed 0 bases at V and 1 base at J, with 8 bases between. The CDR3 is 14 amino acids. The germline V gene has CDR1 SQVTM and CDR2 ANQGSEA. The CDR3 protein is CSVEDTARTDTQYF. The CDR3 DNA sequence: TGCAGCGTTGAAGATACGGCCCGCACAGATACGCAGTATTTT.